These T cell receptor beta chains were read from a single sample in a study of blood T cell repertoires in COVID-19. TCRdb's table, derived via immunoSEQ multiplex PCR, lists solely in-frame clones and lacks some. The table lists about 370,000 clones, around 89% of them singletons. The sample comprised peripheral blood. These receptors were taken from a young man with active or convalescent COVID-19. Both conserved end residues are part of each CDR3. A D gene is named only where the DNA matches it firmly. Clone size is not always given. Where it is, it says once, few, many or a class for expanded clones.

v_call,clone_size,d_call,j_call,cdr3_aa,cdr3_nt
TRBV7-8,.,.,TRBJ2-2,CASSLLGATGELFF,TGTGCCAGCAGCTTACTAGGGGCGACCGGGGAGCTGTTTTTT
TRBV6-5,.,TRBD1,TRBJ2-7,CASNPGQSTYEQYF,TGTGCCAGCAATCCGGGACAGTCTACTTACGAGCAGTACTTC
TRBV11-3,.,TRBD1,TRBJ1-2,CASRDRSSYRGYTF,TGTGCCAGCAGGGACAGGAGCTCTTACCGTGGCTACACCTTC
TRBV28,.,TRBD1,TRBJ1-5,CASSFVGTVSNQPQHF,TGTGCCAGCAGTTTCGTGGGGACAGTTAGCAATCAGCCCCAGCATTTT
TRBV3-1/TRBV3-2,once,.,TRBJ1-5,CASSQEKNQPQHF,TGTGCCAGCAGCCAGGAGAAGAATCAGCCCCAGCATTTT
TRBV7-2,.,TRBD1,TRBJ2-7,CASSFRQGDEQYF,TGTGCCAGCAGCTTTCGACAGGGGGACGAGCAGTACTTC
TRBV10-3,.,TRBD1,TRBJ1-5,CAISEGTGVGQPQHF,TGTGCCATCAGTGAAGGGACAGGGGTCGGTCAGCCCCAGCATTTT
TRBV14,once,.,TRBJ2-5,CASSQVVWPGETQYF,TGTGCCAGCAGCCAAGTTGTGTGGCCGGGGGAGACCCAGTACTTC
TRBV25-1,.,TRBD1,TRBJ1-3,CASSEAGQRFSGNTIYF,TGTGCCAGCAGTGAAGCGGGACAGAGATTCTCTGGAAACACCATATATTTT
TRBV7-2,many,TRBD2,TRBJ2-1,CASSLNSGSYNEQFF,TGTGCCAGCAGCTTAAATAGCGGGAGTTACAATGAGCAGTTCTTC
TRBV18,.,.,TRBJ2-3,CASSLAGGPTDTQYF,TGTGCCAGCTCACTTGCCGGGGGGCCTACAGATACGCAGTATTTT
TRBV7-9,.,.,TRBJ2-5,CASSLAGQQETQYF,TGTGCCAGCAGCTTAGCGGGCCAGCAAGAGACCCAGTACTTC
TRBV7-9,.,.,TRBJ1-4,CASSLVGGVSTNEKLFF,TGTGCCAGCAGCTTAGTTGGCGGGGTCTCAACTAATGAAAAACTGTTTTTT
TRBV15,.,TRBD2,TRBJ2-5,CATRPGLAGEQETQYF,TGTGCCACCAGGCCGGGACTAGCGGGGGAACAAGAGACCCAGTACTTC
TRBV28,.,TRBD1,TRBJ1-2,CASSQMDRAFQGYTF,TGTGCCAGCAGTCAAATGGACAGGGCGTTTCAGGGCTACACCTTC
TRBV29-1,few,TRBD1,TRBJ1-2,CSVEETGGWGGYTF,TGCAGCGTTGAAGAAACAGGGGGCTGGGGTGGCTACACCTTC
TRBV7-2,once,TRBD1,TRBJ1-2,CASTRGGTDGYTF,TGTGCCAGCACTCGAGGGGGCACGGATGGCTACACCTTC
TRBV28,.,.,TRBJ1-2,CASSSAGGKGGYTF,TGTGCCAGCAGCTCCGCCGGAGGGAAAGGAGGCTACACCTTC
TRBV6-5,once,.,TRBJ1-2,CASSYLDSSYGYTF,TGTGCCAGCAGTTACCTGGACAGTTCCTATGGCTACACCTTC
TRBV24-1,.,TRBD1,TRBJ2-3,CATSDLPGQGDMADTQYF,TGTGCCACCAGTGACCTGCCGGGACAGGGAGATATGGCAGATACGCAGTATTTT
TRBV7-9,.,TRBD1,TRBJ2-7,CASSNGTVSYEQYF,TGTGCCAGCAGCAATGGGACAGTTTCCTACGAGCAGTACTTC
TRBV6-1,.,.,TRBJ1-5,CASSERPRQVNQPQHF,TGTGCCAGCAGTGAAAGGCCGCGCCAGGTTAATCAGCCCCAGCATTTT
TRBV12-3/TRBV12-4,.,.,TRBJ1-5,CASSQGNQPQHF,TGTGCCAGCAGCCAGGGAAATCAGCCCCAGCATTTT
TRBV27,.,.,TRBJ2-7,CASSLQRSAYEQYF,TGTGCCAGCAGTTTACAGCGGAGCGCCTACGAGCAGTACTTC
TRBV7-6,.,.,TRBJ2-7,CASSLTGLRLDEQYF,TGTGCCAGCAGCTTAACAGGGTTGAGGTTGGACGAGCAGTACTTC
TRBV21-1,.,.,TRBJ2-1,CAGLTFNHNEQFF,TGTGCCGGATTGACATTCAACCACAATGAGCAGTTCTTC
TRBV7-2,.,.,TRBJ2-2,CASSLRRDGGELFF,TGTGCCAGCAGCTTAAGGCGGGATGGCGGGGAGCTGTTTTTT
TRBV28,.,TRBD1,TRBJ1-1,CASSQGGTTTEAFF,TGTGCCAGCAGTCAGGGGGGAACGACCACTGAAGCTTTCTTT
TRBV6-5,.,.,TRBJ2-2,CASSYITGNTGELFF,TGTGCCAGCAGTTACATAACAGGGAACACCGGGGAGCTGTTTTTT
TRBV9,.,TRBD2,TRBJ2-1,CASSSLDLAGANEQFF,TGTGCCAGCAGTTCTCTGGATCTAGCGGGAGCGAATGAGCAGTTCTTC
TRBV4-2,.,.,TRBJ2-1,CASSPQNRDEQFF,TGTGCCAGCAGCCCTCAGAATCGTGATGAGCAGTTCTTC
TRBV30,.,TRBD1,TRBJ1-5,CAWGGQGGGQPQHF,TGTGCCTGGGGCGGACAGGGGGGTGGGCAGCCCCAGCATTTT
TRBV13,.,.,TRBJ1-1,CASSFRGGTEAFF,TGTGCCAGCAGCTTCCGCGGGGGCACTGAAGCTTTCTTT
TRBV7-8,.,.,TRBJ1-5,CASSLARQSNQPQHF,TGTGCCAGCAGCTTAGCGAGGCAGAGCAATCAGCCCCAGCATTTT
TRBV7-9,few,TRBD2,TRBJ2-1,CASSLAGGPNEQFF,TGTGCCAGCAGCTTAGCGGGAGGGCCCAATGAGCAGTTCTTC
TRBV27,.,TRBD2,TRBJ2-1,CASSLSGRPRGEQFF,TGTGCCAGCAGTTTAAGCGGGAGGCCCCGGGGTGAGCAGTTCTTC
TRBV3-1/TRBV3-2,.,TRBD2,TRBJ2-5,CASSPGGVSETQYF,TGTGCCAGCAGCCCCGGGGGGGTATCAGAGACCCAGTACTTC
TRBV7-2,.,TRBD1,TRBJ1-5,CASSLRGGGNQPQHF,TGTGCCAGCAGCTTGAGAGGGGGCGGCAATCAGCCCCAGCATTTT
TRBV19,.,TRBD1,TRBJ2-7,CASSRQGETYEQYF,TGTGCCAGTAGTCGACAGGGAGAAACCTACGAGCAGTACTTC